This TCR beta chain was retrieved from a study of cytomegalovirus exposure and HLA in healthy donors. With 60 Vbeta and 13 Jbeta primers, the PCR was carried out. Sequencing was performed with immunoSEQ multiplex PCR; in TCRdb, only in-frame clones are kept and a portion is missing. The sample records about 120,000 clones, around two thirds being singletons. Study-wide results and caveats: About 87% or about 30% of the time was how often most TCR beta V segments were productive, according to an earlier analysis. Later analysis suggested most CMV-associated TCR beta chains were HLA-restricted.

Only a few counts were recorded for this clone. Its cognate antigen is unknown. Germline-derived CDR1 and CDR2 are KGHSH and LQKENI. This CDR3 has 16 amino acids. The germline V and J ends were trimmed by 10 bases and 3 bases, with 23 bases remaining between them. The sequence was collected from a human donor in good health. Sequenced sample: PBMCs. The rearrangement joins TRBV18 to TRBJ2-3; possibly TRBD1 for D (5 bases). The chain's CDR3 is CATTITGQGRTDTQYF. The CDR3 nucleotides are TGTGCCACCACCATTACGGGCCAGGGTCGTACAGATACGCAGTATTTT.